This T cell receptor (beta chain) was profiled in a study of blood T cells in healthy people across ages. Whole-study findings and limits: Age advanced and TCR beta diversity per million T cells fell, roughly linearly. Any changes in expanded clonotypes were possibly confounded, as donor CMV status remained unknown.

CDR3 length: 17 amino acids. CDR1 and CDR2 (germline): MDHEN, SYDVKM. Trimming cost V 7 bases and J 1 base, with 17 bases left between them. Caucasian, healthy and from Russia, the donors were aged between 6 and 90. Then a second PCR, running roughly 6 to 11 cycles, was carried out with a sample-barcoded 5' primer and a J-beta primer mix. MiXCR, applied by TCRdb to the 5' RACE reads, yields one record per CDR3 protein. The sample includes about 650,000 distinct CDR3 sequences, roughly half of them seen just once. Turning to this clonotype: Its antigen is not known.

The chain links TRBV28 to TRBJ2-6, with a tentative D call TRBD2 (5 bases). Sequencing was performed on blood. The sequence derives from a woman aged 80 or older in good health. The CDR3 reads CASTQTGDVSGANVLTF. CDR3 nucleotide sequence: TGTGCCAGCACACAGACCGGGGATGTTTCTGGGGCCAACGTCCTGACTTTC.